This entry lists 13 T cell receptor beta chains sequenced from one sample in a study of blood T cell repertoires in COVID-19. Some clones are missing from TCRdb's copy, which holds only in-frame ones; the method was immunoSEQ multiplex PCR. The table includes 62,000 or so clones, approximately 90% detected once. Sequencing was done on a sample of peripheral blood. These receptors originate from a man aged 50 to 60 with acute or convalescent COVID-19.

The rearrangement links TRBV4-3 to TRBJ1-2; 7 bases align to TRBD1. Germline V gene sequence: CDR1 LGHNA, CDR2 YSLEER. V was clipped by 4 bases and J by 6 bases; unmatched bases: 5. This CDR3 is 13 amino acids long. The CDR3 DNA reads TGCGCCAGCAGCCTAACAACAGGGGATGGCTACACCTTC. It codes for CASSLTTGDGYTF.

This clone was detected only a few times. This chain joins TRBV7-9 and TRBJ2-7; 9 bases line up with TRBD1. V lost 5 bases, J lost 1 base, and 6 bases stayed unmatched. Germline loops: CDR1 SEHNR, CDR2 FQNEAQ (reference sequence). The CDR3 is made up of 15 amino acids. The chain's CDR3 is CASSVTGGLSYEQYF. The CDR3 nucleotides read TGTGCCAGCAGCGTAACAGGGGGCTTGTCCTACGAGCAGTACTTC.

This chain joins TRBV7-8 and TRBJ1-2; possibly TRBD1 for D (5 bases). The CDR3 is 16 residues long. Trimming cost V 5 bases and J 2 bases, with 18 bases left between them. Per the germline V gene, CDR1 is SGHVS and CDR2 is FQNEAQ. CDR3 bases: TGTGCCAGCAGCCGAGACCGCCAGGGAACCAACTATGGCTACACCTTC. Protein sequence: CASSRDRQGTNYGYTF.

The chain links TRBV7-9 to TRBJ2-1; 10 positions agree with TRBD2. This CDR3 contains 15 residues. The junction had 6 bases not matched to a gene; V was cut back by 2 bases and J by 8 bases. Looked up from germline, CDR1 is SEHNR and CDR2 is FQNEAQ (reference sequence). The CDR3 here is CASSLTTSGTDEQFF. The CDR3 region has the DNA TGTGCCAGCAGCTTAACTACTAGCGGGACGGATGAGCAGTTCTTC. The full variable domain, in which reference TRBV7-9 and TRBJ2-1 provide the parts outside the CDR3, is DTGVSQNPRHKITKRGQNVTFRCDPISEHNRLYWYRQTLGQGPEFLTYFQNEAQLEKSRLLSDRFSAERPKGSFSTLEIQRTEQGDSAMYLCASSLTTSGTDEQFFGPGTRLTVL.

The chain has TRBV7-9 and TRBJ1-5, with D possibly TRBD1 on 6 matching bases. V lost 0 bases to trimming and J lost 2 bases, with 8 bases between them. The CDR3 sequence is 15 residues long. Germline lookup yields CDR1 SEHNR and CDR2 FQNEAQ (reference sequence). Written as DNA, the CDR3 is TGTGCCAGCAGCTTAGCGGCAGGGGGCAATCAGCCCCAGCATTTT. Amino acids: CASSLAAGGNQPQHF.

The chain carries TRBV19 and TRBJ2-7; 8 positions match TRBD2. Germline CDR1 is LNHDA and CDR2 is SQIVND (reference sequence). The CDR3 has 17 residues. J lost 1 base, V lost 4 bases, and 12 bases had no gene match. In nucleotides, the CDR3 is TGTGCCAGTAGTAAGGCAGCGGGAGTCTCTGGGTCCTACGAGCAGTACTTC. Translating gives CASSKAAGVSGSYEQYF. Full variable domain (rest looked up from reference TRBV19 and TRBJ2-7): DGGITQSPKYLFRKEGQNVTLSCEQNLNHDAMYWYRQDPGQGLRLIYYSQIVNDFQKGDIAEGYSVSREKKESFPLTVTSAQKNPTAFYLCASSKAAGVSGSYEQYFGPGTRLTVT.

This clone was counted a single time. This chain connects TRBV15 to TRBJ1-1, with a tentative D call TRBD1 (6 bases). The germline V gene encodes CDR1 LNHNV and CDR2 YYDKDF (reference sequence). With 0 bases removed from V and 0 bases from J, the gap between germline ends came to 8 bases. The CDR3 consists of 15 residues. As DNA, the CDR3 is TGTGCCACCAGCAGAGAGGACAGCATGAACACTGAAGCTTTCTTT. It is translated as CATSREDSMNTEAFF. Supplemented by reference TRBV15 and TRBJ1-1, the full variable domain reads DAMVIQNPRYQVTQFGKPVTLSCSQTLNHNVMYWYQQKSSQAPKLLFHYYDKDFNNEADTPDNFQSRRPNTSFCFLDIRSPGLGDTAMYLCATSREDSMNTEAFFGQGTRLTVV.

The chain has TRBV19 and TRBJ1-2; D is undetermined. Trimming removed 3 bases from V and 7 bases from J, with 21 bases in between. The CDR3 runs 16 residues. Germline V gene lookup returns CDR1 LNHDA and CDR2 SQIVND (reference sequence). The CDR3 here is CASSILSGPRGPGYTF. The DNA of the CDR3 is TGTGCCAGTAGTATTTTGAGCGGGCCTCGAGGGCCTGGCTACACCTTC.

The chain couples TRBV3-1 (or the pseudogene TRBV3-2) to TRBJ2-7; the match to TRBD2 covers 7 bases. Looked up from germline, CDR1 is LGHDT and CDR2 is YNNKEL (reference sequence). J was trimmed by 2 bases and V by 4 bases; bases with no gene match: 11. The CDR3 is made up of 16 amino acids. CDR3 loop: CASSPPRTRQPYEQYV. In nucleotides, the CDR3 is TGTGCCAGCAGCCCGCCCCGGACTAGACAACCCTACGAGCAGTACGTC.

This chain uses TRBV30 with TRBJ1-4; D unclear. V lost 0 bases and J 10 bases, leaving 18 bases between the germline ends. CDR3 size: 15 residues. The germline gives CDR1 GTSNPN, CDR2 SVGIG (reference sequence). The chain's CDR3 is CAWSVIRIGRGKLFF. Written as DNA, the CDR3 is TGTGCCTGGAGTGTAATAAGGATCGGGAGAGGAAAACTGTTTTTT.

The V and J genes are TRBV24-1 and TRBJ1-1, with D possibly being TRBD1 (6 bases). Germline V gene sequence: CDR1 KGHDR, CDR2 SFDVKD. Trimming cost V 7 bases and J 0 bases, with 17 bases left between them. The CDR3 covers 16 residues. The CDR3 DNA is TGTGCCACCAGCAAGGGAGGGGGGTCTTTGAACACTGAAGCTTTCTTT. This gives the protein CATSKGGGSLNTEAFF.

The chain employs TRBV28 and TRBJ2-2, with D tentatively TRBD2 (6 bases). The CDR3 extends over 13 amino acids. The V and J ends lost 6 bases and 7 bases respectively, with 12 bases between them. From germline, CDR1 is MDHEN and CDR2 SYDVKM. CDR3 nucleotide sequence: TGTGCCAGCAGAAGACTAGACCTCGGGGAGCTGTTTTTT. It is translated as CASRRLDLGELFF. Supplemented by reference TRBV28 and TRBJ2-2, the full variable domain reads DVKVTQSSRYLVKRTGEKVFLECVQDMDHENMFWYRQDPGLGLRLIYFSYDVKMKEKGDIPEGYSVSREKKERFSLILESASTNQTSMYLCASRRLDLGELFFGEGSRLTVL.

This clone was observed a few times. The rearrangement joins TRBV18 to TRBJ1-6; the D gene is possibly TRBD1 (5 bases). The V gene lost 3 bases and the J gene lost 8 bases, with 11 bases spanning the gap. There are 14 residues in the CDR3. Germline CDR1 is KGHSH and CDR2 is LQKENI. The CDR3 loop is CASSPRGFDSPLHF. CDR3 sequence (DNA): TGTGCCAGCTCACCTCGGGGGTTCGATTCACCCCTCCACTTT.